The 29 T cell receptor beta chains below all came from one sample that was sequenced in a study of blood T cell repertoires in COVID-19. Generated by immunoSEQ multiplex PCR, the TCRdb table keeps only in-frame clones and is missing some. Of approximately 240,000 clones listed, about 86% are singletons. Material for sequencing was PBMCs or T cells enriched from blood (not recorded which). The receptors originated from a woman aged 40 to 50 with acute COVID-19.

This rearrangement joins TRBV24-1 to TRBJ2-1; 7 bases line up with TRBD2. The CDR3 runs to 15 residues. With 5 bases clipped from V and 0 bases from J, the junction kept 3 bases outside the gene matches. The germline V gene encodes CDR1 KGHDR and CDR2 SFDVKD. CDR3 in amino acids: CATSATGGSYNEQFF. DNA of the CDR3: TGTGCCACCAGTGCAACGGGAGGCTCCTACAATGAGCAGTTCTTC.

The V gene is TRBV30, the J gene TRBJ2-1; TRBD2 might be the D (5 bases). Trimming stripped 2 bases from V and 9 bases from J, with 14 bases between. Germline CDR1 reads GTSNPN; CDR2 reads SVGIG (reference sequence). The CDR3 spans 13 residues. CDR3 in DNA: TGTGCCTGGAGTAATAGCCTAGCAGGTGAGCAGTTCTTC. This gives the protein CAWSNSLAGEQFF.

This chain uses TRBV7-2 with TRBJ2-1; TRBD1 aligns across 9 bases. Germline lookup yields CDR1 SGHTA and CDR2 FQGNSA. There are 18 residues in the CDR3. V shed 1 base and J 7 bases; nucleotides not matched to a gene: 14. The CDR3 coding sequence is TGTGCCAGCAGCTTAGTCGCCCCGGGACAGGGTTTTCAGAATGAGCAGTTCTTC. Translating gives CASSLVAPGQGFQNEQFF.

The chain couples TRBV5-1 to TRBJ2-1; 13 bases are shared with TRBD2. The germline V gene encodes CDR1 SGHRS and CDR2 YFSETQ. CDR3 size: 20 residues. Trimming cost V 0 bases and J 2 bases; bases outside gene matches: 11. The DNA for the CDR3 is TGCGCCAGCAGCTTGGAGCCGGGACTAGCGGGACAAGGCACCTACAATGAGCAGTTCTTC. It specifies CASSLEPGLAGQGTYNEQFF.

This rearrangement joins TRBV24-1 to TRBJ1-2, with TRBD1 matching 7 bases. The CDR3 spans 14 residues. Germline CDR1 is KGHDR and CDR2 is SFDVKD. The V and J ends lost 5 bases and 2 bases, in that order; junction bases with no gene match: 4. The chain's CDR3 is CATSGMGQNYGYTF. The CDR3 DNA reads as TGTGCCACCAGTGGAATGGGACAGAACTATGGCTACACCTTC.

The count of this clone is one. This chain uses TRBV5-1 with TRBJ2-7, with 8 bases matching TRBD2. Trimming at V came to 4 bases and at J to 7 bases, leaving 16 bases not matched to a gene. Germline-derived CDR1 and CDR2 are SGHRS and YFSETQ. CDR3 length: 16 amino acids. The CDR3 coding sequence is TGCGCCAGCAGCAATGCACTAGCGGAACCTATGTGGGAGCAGTACTTC. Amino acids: CASSNALAEPMWEQYF.

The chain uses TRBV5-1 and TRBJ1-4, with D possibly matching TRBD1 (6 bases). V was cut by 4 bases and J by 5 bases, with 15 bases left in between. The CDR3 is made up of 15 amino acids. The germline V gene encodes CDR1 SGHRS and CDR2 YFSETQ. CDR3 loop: CASSKNQGTNEKLFF. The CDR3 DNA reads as TGCGCCAGCAGCAAAAATCAGGGGACCAATGAAAAACTGTTTTTT.

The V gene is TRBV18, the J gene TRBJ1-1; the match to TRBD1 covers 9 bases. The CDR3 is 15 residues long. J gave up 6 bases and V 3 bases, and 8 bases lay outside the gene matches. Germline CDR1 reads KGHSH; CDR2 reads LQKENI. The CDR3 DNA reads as TGTGCCAGCTCACCTGGGACAGGGATTTTGTCTGAAGCTTTCTTT. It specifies CASSPGTGILSEAFF.

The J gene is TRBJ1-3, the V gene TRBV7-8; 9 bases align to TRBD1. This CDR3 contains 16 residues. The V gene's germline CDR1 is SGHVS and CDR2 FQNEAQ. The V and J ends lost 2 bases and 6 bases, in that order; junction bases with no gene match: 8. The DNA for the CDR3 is TGTGCCAGCAGCTTAACAGGGGGCATGGGAGAAAACACCATATATTTT. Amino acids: CASSLTGGMGENTIYF.

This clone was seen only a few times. The CDR3 here is CASSNRVGYGYTF. CDR3 DNA: TGTGCCAGTAGTAACAGGGTAGGCTATGGCTACACCTTC. The rearrangement uses TRBV19 and TRBJ1-2; possibly TRBD1 for D (6 bases). From germline, CDR1 is LNHDA and CDR2 SQIVND (reference sequence). The length of the CDR3 is 13 residues. The V end was cut by 4 bases, the J end by 4 bases, with 10 bases between.

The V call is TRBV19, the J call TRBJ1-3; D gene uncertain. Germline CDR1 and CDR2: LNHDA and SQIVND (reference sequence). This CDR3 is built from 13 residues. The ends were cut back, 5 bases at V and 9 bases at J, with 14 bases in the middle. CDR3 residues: CASSQAAGSTIYF. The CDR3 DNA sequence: TGTGCCAGTAGTCAAGCCGCCGGTTCCACCATATATTTT.

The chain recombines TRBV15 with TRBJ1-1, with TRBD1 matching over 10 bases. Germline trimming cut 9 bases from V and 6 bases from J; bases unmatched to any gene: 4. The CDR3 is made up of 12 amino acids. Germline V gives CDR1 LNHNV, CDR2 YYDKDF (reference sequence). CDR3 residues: CATTGQGAEAFF. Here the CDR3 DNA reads TGTGCCACTACCGGACAGGGGGCTGAAGCTTTCTTT.

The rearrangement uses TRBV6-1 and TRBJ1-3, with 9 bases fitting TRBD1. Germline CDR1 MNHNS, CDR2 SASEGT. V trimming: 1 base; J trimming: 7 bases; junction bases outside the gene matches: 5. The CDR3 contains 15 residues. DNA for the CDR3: TGTGCCAGCAGTGAAGTGACAGGGGGAGGGAACACCATATATTTT. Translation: CASSEVTGGGNTIYF.

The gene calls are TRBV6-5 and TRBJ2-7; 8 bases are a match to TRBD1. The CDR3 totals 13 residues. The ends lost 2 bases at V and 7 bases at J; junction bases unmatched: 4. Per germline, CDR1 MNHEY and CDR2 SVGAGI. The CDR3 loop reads CASSYGQGREQYF. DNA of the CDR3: TGTGCCAGCAGTTACGGACAGGGTAGGGAGCAGTACTTC.

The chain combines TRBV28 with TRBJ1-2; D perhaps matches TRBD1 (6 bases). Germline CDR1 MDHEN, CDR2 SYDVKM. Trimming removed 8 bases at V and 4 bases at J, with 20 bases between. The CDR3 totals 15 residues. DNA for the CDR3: TGTGCCAGCCAAATAGGGGGGGCCTCTAGCTATGGCTACACCTTC. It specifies CASQIGGASSYGYTF.

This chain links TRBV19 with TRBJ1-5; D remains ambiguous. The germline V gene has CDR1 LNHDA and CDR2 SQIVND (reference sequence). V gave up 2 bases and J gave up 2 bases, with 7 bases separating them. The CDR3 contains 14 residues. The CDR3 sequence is CASSIRGGNQPQHF. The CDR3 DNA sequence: TGTGCCAGTAGTATACGGGGTGGCAATCAGCCCCAGCATTTT. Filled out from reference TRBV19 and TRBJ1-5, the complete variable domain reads DGGITQSPKYLFRKEGQNVTLSCEQNLNHDAMYWYRQDPGQGLRLIYYSQIVNDFQKGDIAEGYSVSREKKESFPLTVTSAQKNPTAFYLCASSIRGGNQPQHFGDGTRLSIL.

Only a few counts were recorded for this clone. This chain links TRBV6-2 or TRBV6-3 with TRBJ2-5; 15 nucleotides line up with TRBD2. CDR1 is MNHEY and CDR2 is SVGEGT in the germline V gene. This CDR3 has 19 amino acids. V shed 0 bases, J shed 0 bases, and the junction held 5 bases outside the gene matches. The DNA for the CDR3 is TGTGCCAGCAGTTACTCGCGGACTAGCGGGGGGGAAAACCAAGAGACCCAGTACTTC. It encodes CASSYSRTSGGENQETQYF.

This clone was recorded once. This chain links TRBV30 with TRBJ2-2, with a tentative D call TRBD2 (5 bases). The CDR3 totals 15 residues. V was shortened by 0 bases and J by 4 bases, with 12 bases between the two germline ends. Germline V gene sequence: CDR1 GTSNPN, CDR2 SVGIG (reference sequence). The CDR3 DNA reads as TGTGCCTGGAGTGTGGGTGCCCGGGGCACCGGGGAGCTGTTTTTT. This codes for CAWSVGARGTGELFF.

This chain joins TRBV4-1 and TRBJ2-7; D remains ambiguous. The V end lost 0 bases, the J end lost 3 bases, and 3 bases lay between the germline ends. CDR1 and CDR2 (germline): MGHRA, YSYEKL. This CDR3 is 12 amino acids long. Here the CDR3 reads CASSQDLYEQYF. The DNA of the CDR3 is TGCGCCAGCAGCCAAGACCTCTACGAGCAGTACTTC.

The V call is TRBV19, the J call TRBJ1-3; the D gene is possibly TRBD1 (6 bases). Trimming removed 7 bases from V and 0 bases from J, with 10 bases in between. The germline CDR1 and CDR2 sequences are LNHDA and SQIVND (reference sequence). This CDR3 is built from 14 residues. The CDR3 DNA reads TGTGCCAGTATGTTGGACAGCTCTGGAAACACCATATATTTT. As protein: CASMLDSSGNTIYF.

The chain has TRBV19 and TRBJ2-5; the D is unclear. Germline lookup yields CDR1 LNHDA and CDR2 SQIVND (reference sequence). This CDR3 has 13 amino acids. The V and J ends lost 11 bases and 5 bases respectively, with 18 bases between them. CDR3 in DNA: TGTGCCTCAGCTGACTCCTCGAGGGAGACCCAGTACTTC. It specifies CASADSSRETQYF.

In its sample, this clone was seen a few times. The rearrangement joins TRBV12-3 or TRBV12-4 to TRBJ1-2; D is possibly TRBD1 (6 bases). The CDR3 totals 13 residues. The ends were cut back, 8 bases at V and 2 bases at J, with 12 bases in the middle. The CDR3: CASQTDRNYGYTF. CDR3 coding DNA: TGTGCCAGCCAAACGGACAGAAACTATGGCTACACCTTC.

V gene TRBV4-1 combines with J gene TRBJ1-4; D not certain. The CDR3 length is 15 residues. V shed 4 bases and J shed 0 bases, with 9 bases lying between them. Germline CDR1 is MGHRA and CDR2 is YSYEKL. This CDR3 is CASSLLPATNEKLFF. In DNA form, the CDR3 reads TGCGCCAGCAGCCTACTGCCTGCAACTAATGAAAAACTGTTTTTT.

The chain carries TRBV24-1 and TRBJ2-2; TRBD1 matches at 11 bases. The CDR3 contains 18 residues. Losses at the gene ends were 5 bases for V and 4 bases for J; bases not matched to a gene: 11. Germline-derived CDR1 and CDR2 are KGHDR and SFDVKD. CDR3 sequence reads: CATSGPAGQGAATGELFF. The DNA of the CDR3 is TGTGCCACCAGTGGTCCGGCCGGACAGGGGGCGGCCACCGGGGAGCTGTTTTTT.

The chain's CDR3 is CASSLTGRTGEREQFF. The CDR3 DNA sequence: TGTGCCAGCAGCTTAACTGGCCGGACAGGGGAGCGGGAGCAGTTCTTC. The V gene is TRBV7-3, the J gene TRBJ2-1; 9 positions agree with TRBD1. Germline V CDR1 and CDR2: SGHTA, FQGTGA. The CDR3 totals 16 residues. Trimming took 0 bases from V and 10 from J; bases not matched to a gene: 10. Full variable domain (outside the CDR3, taken from reference TRBV7-3 and TRBJ2-1): GAGVSQTPSNKVTEKGKYVELRCDPISGHTALYWYRQSLGQGPEFLIYFQGTGAADDSGLPNDRFFAVRPEGSVSTLKIQRTERGDSAVYLCASSLTGRTGEREQFFGPGTRLTVL.

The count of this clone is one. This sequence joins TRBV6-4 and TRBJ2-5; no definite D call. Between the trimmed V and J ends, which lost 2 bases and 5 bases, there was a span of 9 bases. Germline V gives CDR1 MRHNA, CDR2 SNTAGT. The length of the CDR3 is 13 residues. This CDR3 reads CASSDGPPETQYF. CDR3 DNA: TGTGCCAGCAGTGACGGGCCACCGGAGACCCAGTACTTC.

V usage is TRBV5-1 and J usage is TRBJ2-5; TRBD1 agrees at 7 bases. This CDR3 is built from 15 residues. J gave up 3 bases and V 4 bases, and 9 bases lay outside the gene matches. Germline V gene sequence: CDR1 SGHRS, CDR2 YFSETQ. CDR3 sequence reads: CASSRRGGAEETQYF. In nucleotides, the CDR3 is TGCGCCAGCAGCCGGAGAGGGGGCGCGGAAGAGACCCAGTACTTC. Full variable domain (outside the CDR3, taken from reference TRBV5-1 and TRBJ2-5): KAGVTQTPRYLIKTRGQQVTLSCSPISGHRSVSWYQQTPGQGLQFLFEYFSETQRNKGNFPGRFSGRQFSNSRSEMNVSTLELGDSALYLCASSRRGGAEETQYFGPGTRLLVL.

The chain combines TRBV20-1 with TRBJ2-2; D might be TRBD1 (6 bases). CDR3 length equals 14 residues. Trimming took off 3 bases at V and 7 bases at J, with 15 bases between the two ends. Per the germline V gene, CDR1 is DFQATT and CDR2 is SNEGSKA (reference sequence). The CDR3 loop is CSASGDTSFGELFF. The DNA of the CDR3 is TGCAGTGCTAGTGGGGACACATCATTCGGGGAGCTGTTTTTT.

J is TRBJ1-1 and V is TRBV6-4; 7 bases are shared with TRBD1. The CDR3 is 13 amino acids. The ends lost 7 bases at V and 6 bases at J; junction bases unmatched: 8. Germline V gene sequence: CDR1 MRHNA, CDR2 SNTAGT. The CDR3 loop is CASTPFDRAEAFF. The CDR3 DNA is TGTGCCAGCACCCCCTTCGACAGGGCTGAAGCTTTCTTT.